This T cell receptor beta chain was found in a study of blood T cells in healthy people across ages. Germline CDR1 reads SEHNR; CDR2 reads FQNEAQ (reference sequence). V lost 5 bases and J 3 bases, leaving 16 bases between the germline ends. The CDR3 runs 15 residues. Peripheral blood, about 9.3 milliliters per donor, was collected. Study-wide results and caveats: Roughly linearly, TCR beta diversity per million T cells fell as age increased. Naive CD4+ cells and diversity were both higher in long-lived donors than in aged donors. TCR beta diversity tracked closely with naive T cell percentage.

A second PCR of roughly 7 to 11 cycles used a sample-barcoded 5' primer and a J-beta primer mix. TCRdb itself ran the 5' RACE reads through MiXCR, one entry per CDR3 protein. The data contain approximately 1,100,000 distinct CDR3 sequences, 35% to 50% of them singletons. As concerns this clonotype: Its antigen is not known.

The chain uses TRBV7-9 and TRBJ1-2, with TRBD1 as a possible D gene (6 bases). The origin of this receptor is a woman aged 55-69 years in good health. Material: blood. CDR3 coding DNA: TGTGCCAGCAGCAACGATCTACAGGGAGACTATGGCTACACCTTC. Translation: CASSNDLQGDYGYTF.